This T cell receptor beta chain was captured by sequencing in a study of shared clonotypes between healthy human individuals (dated by TCRdb to about 2020). Background on the whole study: A few men and a couple of women, aged 18 to 49 years, made up the cohort. To increase sequencing depth and limit assay-specific biases, TCR repertoire library preparation and sequencing were carried out by different laboratories using diverse techniques. For each donor, CD4 naive and CD4 memory were each given three plates, CD8 naive was given two plates, and CD8 memory was given one plate. To estimate repertoire size and how much clonotype sharing occurs between individuals, the study deeply sequenced the blood TCR repertoires of five healthy adults. Each donor's leukapheresis produced roughly between roughly 0.85 and 10 billion PBMCs. Broad study findings and their caveats: Incomplete sequencing was indicated by rarefaction of sorted-subset datasets, despite the large sequencing depth. Pairwise subsampling indicated that sequencing depth was expected to affect the degree of clonotype sharing among donors. Clonotypes shared by all four sorted-subset donors showed higher generation probabilities than non-shared clonotypes. When a handful of donors were compared, the shared fraction of clonotypes was about 5% for naive CD4, less than 4% for naive CD8, more than 2% for memory CD4, and about 0.36% for memory CD8. The small number of donors limited the genetic and exposure-history diversity represented. Sampling was restricted to blood, and TCR repertoires in tissue are likely to differ from TCR repertoires in blood. Larger estimated clonotype richness was generally found for naive subsets than for memory subsets.

V drops 0 bases and J drops 7 bases, leaving 10 bases in between. Including cysteine and phenylalanine, the CDR3 has 14 amino acids. Only the CDR3 portion is preserved as DNA: 42 bases, with reading frame beginning at the first base. CDR1 SGHNT and CDR2 YYREEE were looked up in the germline V gene (reference sequence). Healthy HIV-negative adults with no recently reported acute infections or vaccinations were included as donors. Every donor was a Caucasian adult residing in Nashville, Tennessee, USA. CD4+ T cells were enriched by magnetic negative selection, after which naive cells were positively selected on CD45RA and the negative fraction was taken as the memory subset. After blood collection by leukapheresis, PBMCs were isolated using Ficoll-Histopaque density gradient centrifugation and then cryopreserved in the vapor phase of liquid nitrogen. Analytical flow cytometry was used to check the purity and quantity of each magnetically sorted T cell population. Each sorted fraction had its genomic DNA isolated and then quantified by UV absorbance on a Nanodrop 2000c.

With regard to this clone: There is no known antigen for this receptor. Per-nucleotide qualities are absent, and no much larger clonotype sits a single base away.

Using the deep immunoSEQ assay, TCR CDR3 regions were amplified from genomic DNA by multiplex PCR. Extracted genomic DNA from each cell subset was distributed evenly across all wells of several immunoSEQ 96-well plates, and each plate was treated as a replicate. Each replicate PCR for sorted subsets received 150 to 250 ng genomic DNA, equal to tens of thousands of T cell genomes. Purified libraries were quantified with a Qubit 3.0 fluorometer, sized on a Bioanalyzer 2100, and re-quantified with the KAPA Library Quantification kit. Every immunoSEQ 96-well plate was sequenced on a separate single-read 150-cycle Illumina NextSeq 550 flow cell. Per the original workflow: The immunoSEQ output contained only junctional sequences without quality scores, so filtering could not match that applied to full-length reads. Sequences were annotated with PyIR, a Python wrapper for IgBLAST v1.9, using IMGT germline references to assign V/J genes and CDR3. Reads with weak V/J assignments (E-value above 1e-6), missing CDR3, stop codons, out-of-frame junctions, or ambiguous translated residues were removed. V3J clonotypes were defined as sequences sharing the same inferred V gene, J gene, and CDR3 amino acid sequence. Percentage overlap between repertoires was calculated by dividing the number of shared unique clonotypes by the size of the smaller repertoire. Richness of each repertoire was evaluated using RTK rarefaction, the Chao1 estimator, and Recon v2.1 estimates of unobserved clonotypes. For all TCRbeta clonotypes obtained by the gDNA method from a few donors, generation probabilities were computed with OLGA. The source is immuneACCESS, and TCRdb retained only in-frame sequences with V and J called. Part of the clones is not carried over; for the studies checked, unresolved V genes explain less than half of this, and the remainder is unexplained. The DNA gave D and trimming, while V, J and clone size come from that table. The sample records some 2 million clones, 85% to 95% of which are singletons. Approximately 0.13% of the sample is taken by the ten largest.

This receptor was obtained from a man between 18 and 35 years old in good health. The chain was built from TRBV5-4 and TRBJ1-4, and possibly TRBD1, on 6 matching bases. The specimen was naive CD4+ T cells sorted from blood. The cell subset or site label corresponds to: CD45RA+ positively selected. At the DNA level, the sequence is TGTGCCAGCAGCTTGGCTGGGGGGCGTGAAAAACTGTTTTTT. Protein translation: CASSLAGGREKLFF.